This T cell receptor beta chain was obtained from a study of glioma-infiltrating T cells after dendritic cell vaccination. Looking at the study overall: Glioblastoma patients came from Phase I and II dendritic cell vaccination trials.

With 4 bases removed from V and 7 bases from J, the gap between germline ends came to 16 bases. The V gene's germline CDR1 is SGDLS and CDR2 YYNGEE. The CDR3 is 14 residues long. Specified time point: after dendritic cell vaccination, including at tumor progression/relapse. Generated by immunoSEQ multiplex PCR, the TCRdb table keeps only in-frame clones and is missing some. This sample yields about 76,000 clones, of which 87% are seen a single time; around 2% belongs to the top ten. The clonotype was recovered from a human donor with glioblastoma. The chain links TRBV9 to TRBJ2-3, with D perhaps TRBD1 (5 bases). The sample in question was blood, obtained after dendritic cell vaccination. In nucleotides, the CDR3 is TGTGCCAGCAGCACCTGGTCGACAGCTTATACGCAGTATTTT. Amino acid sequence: CASSTWSTAYTQYF.